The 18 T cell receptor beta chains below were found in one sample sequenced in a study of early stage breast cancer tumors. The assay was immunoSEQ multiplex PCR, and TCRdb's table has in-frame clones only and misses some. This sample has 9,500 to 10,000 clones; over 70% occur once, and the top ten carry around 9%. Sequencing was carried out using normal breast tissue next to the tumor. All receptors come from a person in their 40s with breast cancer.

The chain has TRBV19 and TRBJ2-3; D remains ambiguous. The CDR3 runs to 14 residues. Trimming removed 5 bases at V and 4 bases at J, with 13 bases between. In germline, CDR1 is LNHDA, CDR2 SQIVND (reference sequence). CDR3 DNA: TGTGCCAGTAGTCCTGGGCGCTACCCAGATACGCAGTATTTT. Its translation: CASSPGRYPDTQYF.

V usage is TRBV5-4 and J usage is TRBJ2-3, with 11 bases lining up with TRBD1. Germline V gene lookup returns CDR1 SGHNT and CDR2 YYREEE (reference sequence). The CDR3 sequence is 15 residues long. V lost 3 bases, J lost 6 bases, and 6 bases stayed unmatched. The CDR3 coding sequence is TGTGCCAGCAGCTGGGACAGGGGGAAGGTGGATACGCAGTATTTT. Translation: CASSWDRGKVDTQYF. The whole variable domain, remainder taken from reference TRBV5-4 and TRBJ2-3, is ETGVTQSPTHLIKTRGQQVTLRCSSQSGHNTVSWYQQALGQGPQFIFQYYREEENGRGNFPPRFSGLQFPNYSSELNVNALELDDSALYLCASSWDRGKVDTQYFGPGTRLTVL.

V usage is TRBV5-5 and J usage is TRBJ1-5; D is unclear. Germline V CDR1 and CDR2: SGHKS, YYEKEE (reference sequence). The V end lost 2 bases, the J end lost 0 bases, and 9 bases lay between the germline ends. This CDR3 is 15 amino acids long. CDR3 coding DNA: TGTGCCAGCAGCTTAAGACATAGTAGCAATCAGCCCCAGCATTTT. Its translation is CASSLRHSSNQPQHF.

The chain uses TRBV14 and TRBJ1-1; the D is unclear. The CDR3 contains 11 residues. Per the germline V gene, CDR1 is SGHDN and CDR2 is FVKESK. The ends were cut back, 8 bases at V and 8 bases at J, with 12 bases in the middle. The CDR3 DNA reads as TGTGCCAGCGGAAGCCTCTGGGAAGCTTTCTTT. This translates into CASGSLWEAFF.

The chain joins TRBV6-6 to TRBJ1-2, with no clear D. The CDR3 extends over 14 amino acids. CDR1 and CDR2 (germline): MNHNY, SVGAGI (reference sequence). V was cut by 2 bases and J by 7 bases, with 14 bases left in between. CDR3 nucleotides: TGTGCCAGCAGTTACGACCAGGTAGCAGGTGGCTACACCTTC. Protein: CASSYDQVAGGYTF.

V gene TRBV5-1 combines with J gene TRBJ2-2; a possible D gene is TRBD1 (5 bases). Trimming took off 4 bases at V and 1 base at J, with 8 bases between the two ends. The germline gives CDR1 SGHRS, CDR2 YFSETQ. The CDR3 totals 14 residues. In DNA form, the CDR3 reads TGCGCCAGCAGCCCCCAGGGGAACACCGGGGAGCTGTTTTTT. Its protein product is CASSPQGNTGELFF.

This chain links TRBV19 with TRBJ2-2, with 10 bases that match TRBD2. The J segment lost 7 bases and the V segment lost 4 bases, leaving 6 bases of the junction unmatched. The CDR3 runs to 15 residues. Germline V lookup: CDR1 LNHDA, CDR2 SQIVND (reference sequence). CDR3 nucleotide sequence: TGTGCCAGTAGTAATAGCGGGAGGCAACTCGGGGAGCTGTTTTTT. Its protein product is CASSNSGRQLGELFF.

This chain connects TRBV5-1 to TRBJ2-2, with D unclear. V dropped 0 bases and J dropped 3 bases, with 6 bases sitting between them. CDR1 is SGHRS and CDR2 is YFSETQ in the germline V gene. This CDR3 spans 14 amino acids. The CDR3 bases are TGCGCCAGCAGCTTGGGGCCCGACACCGGGGAGCTGTTTTTT. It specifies CASSLGPDTGELFF.

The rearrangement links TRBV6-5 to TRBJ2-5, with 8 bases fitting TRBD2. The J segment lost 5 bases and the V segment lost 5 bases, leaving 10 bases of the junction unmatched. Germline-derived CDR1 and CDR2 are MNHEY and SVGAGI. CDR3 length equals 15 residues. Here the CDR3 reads CASSPSGTSHETQYF. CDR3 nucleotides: TGTGCCAGCAGTCCCTCCGGGACTAGTCACGAGACCCAGTACTTC.

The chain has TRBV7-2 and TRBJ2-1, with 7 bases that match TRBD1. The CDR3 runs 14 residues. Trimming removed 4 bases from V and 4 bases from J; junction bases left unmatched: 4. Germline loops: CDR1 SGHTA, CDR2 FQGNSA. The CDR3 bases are TGTGCCAGCAGCTCTCGGACAGGATACAATGAGCAGTTCTTC. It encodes CASSSRTGYNEQFF.

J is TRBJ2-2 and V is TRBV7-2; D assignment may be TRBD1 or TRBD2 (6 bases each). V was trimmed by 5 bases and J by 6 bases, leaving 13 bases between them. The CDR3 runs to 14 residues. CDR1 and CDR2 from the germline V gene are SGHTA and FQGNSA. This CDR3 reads CASSEIRGAGELFF. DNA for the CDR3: TGTGCCAGCAGCGAAATTAGGGGGGCCGGGGAGCTGTTTTTT.

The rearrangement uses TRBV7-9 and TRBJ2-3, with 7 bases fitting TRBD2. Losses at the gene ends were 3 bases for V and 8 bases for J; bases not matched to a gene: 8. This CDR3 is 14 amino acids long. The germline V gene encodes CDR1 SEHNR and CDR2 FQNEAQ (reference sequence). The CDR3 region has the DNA TGTGCCAGCAGCTTTAGGCGGGAGCCAGCTACGCAGTATTTT. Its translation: CASSFRREPATQYF.

The CDR3 spells CASGQGDTQYF. DNA for the CDR3: TGTGCCAGCGGTCAGGGGGATACGCAGTATTTT. J is TRBJ2-3 and V is TRBV6-8; tentative D call: TRBD1 (6 bases). The V and J ends lost 8 bases and 6 bases respectively, with 9 bases between them. Germline CDR1 reads MNHGY; CDR2 reads SAAAGT. The CDR3 runs 11 residues.

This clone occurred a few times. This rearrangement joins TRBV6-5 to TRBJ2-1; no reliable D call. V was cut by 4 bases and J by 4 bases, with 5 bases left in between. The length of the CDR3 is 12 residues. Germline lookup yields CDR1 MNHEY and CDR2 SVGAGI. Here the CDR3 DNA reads TGTGCCAGCAGTTCACGTTACAATGAGCAGTTCTTC. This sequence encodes CASSSRYNEQFF.

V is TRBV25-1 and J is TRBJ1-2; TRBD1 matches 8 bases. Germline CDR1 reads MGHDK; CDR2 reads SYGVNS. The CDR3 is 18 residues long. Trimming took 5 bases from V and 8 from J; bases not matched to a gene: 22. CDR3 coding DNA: TGTGCCAGCAGTACCAGGGAGGGACAGGTAGAAAACGTTGGGGGCTACACCTTC. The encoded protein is CASSTREGQVENVGGYTF.

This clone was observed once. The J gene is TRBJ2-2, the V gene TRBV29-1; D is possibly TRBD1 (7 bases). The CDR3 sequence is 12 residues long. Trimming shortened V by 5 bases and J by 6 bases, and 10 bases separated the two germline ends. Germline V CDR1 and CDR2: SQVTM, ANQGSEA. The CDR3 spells CSVQGGPGELFF. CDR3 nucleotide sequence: TGCAGCGTTCAGGGGGGACCCGGGGAGCTGTTTTTT.

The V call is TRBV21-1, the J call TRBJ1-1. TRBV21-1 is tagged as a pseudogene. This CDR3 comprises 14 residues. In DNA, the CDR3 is TGTGCCAGCAGCAAGAGGGTATCGAACACTGAAGCTTTCTTT. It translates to CASSKRVSNTEAFF.

Here the CDR3 reads CASSVRGRDSGTYEQYF. Written as DNA, the CDR3 is TGTGCCAGCAGCGTAAGAGGGCGGGACAGTGGGACCTACGAGCAGTACTTC. The chain links TRBV21-1 to TRBJ2-7; TRBD1 reflects the table's D call only, with no check against the DNA. TRBV21-1 is a listed pseudogene. The CDR3 runs to 17 residues.